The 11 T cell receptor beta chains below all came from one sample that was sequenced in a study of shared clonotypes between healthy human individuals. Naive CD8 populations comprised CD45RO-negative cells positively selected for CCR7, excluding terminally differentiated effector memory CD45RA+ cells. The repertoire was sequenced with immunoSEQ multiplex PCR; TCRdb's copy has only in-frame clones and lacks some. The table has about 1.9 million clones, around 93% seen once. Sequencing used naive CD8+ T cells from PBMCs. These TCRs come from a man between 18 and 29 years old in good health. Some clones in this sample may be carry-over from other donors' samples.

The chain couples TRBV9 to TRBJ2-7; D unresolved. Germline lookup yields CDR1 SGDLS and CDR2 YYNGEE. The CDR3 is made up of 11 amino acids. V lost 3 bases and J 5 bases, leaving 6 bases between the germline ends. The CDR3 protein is CASSGSHEQYF. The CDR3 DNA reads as TGTGCCAGCAGCGGGAGCCACGAGCAGTACTTC.

The CDR3: CASSYAQPMANEQYF. In nucleotides, the CDR3 is TGTGCCAGCAGTTACGCACAGCCTATGGCCAACGAGCAGTACTTC. The rearrangement uses TRBV6-5 and TRBJ2-7, with D unclear. Trimming left V 2 bases short and J 5 bases short, with 16 bases between. Germline values: CDR1 MNHEY, CDR2 SVGAGI. This CDR3 contains 15 residues.

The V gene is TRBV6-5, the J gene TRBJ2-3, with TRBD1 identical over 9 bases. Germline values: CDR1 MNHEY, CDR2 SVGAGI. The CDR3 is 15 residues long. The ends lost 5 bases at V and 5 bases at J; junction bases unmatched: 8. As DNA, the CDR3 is TGTGCCAGCAGTCACCGGGACAGGGCTAAAGATACGCAGTATTTT. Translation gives CASSHRDRAKDTQYF.

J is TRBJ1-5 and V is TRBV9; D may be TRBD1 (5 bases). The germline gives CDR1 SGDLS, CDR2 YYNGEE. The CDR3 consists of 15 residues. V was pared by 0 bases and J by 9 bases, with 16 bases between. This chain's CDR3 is CASSVGLGRGGPQHF. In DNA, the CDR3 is TGTGCCAGCAGCGTAGGTCTGGGGCGCGGGGGGCCCCAGCATTTT.

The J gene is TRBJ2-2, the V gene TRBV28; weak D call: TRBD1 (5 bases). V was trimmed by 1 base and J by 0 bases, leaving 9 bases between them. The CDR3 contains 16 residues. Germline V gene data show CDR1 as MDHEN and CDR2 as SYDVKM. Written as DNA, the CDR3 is TGTGCCAGCAGTTTATTCCAGGGCGCGAACACCGGGGAGCTGTTTTTT. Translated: CASSLFQGANTGELFF.

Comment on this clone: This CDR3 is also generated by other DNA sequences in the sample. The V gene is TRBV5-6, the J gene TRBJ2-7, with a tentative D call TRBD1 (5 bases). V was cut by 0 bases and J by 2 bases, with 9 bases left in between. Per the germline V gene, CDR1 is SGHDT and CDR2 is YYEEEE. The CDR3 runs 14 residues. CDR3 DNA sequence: TGTGCCAGCAGCTTGGGTGGGGCAGCCTACGAGCAGTACTTC. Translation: CASSLGGAAYEQYF.

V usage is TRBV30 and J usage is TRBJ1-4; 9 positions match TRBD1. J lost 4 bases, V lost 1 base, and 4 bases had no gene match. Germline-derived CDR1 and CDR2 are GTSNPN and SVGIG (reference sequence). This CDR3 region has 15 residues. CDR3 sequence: CAWSATGGLNEKLFF. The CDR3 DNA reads TGTGCCTGGAGTGCGACAGGGGGACTTAATGAAAAACTGTTTTTT.

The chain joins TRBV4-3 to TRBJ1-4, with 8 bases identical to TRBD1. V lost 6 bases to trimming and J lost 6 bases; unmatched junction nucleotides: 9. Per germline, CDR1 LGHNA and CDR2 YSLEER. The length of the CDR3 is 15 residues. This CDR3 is CASSQDRDRDEKLFF. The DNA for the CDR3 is TGCGCCAGCAGTCAGGACAGGGACCGGGATGAAAAACTGTTTTTT.

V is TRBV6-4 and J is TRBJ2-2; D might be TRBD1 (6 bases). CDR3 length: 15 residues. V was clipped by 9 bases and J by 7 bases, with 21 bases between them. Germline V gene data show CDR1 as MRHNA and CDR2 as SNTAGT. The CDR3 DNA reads TGTGCCAGTACCGGGACACCTTTTAGTAGCGGGGAGCTGTTTTTT. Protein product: CASTGTPFSSGELFF.

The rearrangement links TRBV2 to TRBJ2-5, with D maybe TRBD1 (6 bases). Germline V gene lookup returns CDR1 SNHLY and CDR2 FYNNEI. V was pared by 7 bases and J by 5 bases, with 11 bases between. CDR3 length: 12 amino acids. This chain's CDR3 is CASTRTGETQYF. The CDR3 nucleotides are TGTGCCAGCACAAGAACAGGGGAGACCCAGTACTTC.

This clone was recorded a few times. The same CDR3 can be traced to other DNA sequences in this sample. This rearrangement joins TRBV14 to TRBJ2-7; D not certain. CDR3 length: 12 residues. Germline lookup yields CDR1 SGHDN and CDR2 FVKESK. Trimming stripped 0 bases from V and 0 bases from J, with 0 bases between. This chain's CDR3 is CASSQDSYEQYF. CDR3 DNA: TGTGCCAGCAGCCAAGACTCCTACGAGCAGTACTTC. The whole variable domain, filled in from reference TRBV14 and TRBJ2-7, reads EAGVTQFPSHSVIEKGQTVTLRCDPISGHDNLYWYRRVMGKEIKFLLHFVKESKQDESGMPNNRFLAERTGGTYSTLKVQPAELEDSGVYFCASSQDSYEQYFGPGTRLTVT.